The present T cell receptor beta chain was sequenced within a study of T cell repertoires in cytomegalovirus infection (dated by TCRdb to between 2019 and 2020). Some background on the complete study: Donor HLA type was relevant to the analysis, as public TCR beta signatures indicated carriage of CMV infection together with the matching HLA type.

Instrument on record: Illumina HiSeq 1500. TCRdb reanalyzed the raw reads on its own, using fastp at Q25 for trimming and MiXCR for clone calling, and kept in-frame beta chains. Each CDR3 protein gets just one entry, which takes the most common genes and DNA from the rows behind it. For this sample the table gives roughly 640,000 distinct CDR3 sequences, of which around 24% were detected only once. 7% to 9% of the sample rests with the top ten. Note on this clonotype: The clone's antigen remains unknown. Per-nucleotide qualities are absent, and no much larger clonotype sits a single base away.

Overall study outcomes, separate from this receptor: Cumulative frequency of public TCR beta family members discriminated carriers of CMV infection plus the relevant HLA type in this cohort and an independent 352-donor cohort. The ex vivo response was dominated by HLA-C-restricted CMV-specific TCR beta clonotypes, which also provided the single most frequent clonotype in two of eight donors.

Specimen: CD8+ T cells from PBMCs. This TCR was recovered from a human donor in good health (CMV status not recorded). Some clones in this sample may be carry-over from other donors' samples.

Read as DNA, the sequence is TGTGCCAGCAGACCCCGACCGGGAAGTGAAGCTTTCTTT. The resulting protein is CASRPRPGSEAFF. This sequence uses TRBV14 and TRBJ1-1, with the D gene not clear enough to name. The V end loses 6 bases and the J end loses 7 bases, and a stretch of 15 bases separates them. From cysteine to phenylalanine, the CDR3 is 13 amino acids long. Only the CDR3 DNA is retained, 39 bases long and in frame from the first base. The germline V gene specifies SGHDN as CDR1 and FVKESK as CDR2.